The 14 T cell receptor beta chains given below trace back to one sample, sequenced in a study of T cell responses to AZD1222 COVID-19 vaccine. Assay used: immunoSEQ multiplex PCR; TCRdb lists only in-frame clones, some missing. Of tens of thousands of clones listed, around 90% are singletons. The sample consisted of peripheral blood, taken 28 days after the second AZD1222 dose. The receptors here all came from an adult who received the AZD1222 COVID-19 vaccine.

The rearrangement joins TRBV7-6 to TRBJ2-3, with D uncertain. CDR3 length: 13 amino acids. The germline V and J ends were trimmed by 3 bases and 3 bases, with 7 bases remaining between them. Germline V gives CDR1 SGHVS, CDR2 FNYEAQ. The CDR3 spells CASSFGLTDTQYF. DNA of the CDR3: TGTGCCAGCAGCTTTGGCCTGACAGATACGCAGTATTTT.

The genes are TRBV4-1 and TRBJ2-5, with TRBD1 as a possible D gene (6 bases). CDR1 is MGHRA, CDR2 YSYEKL, per germline. V shed 4 bases and J shed 2 bases, with 14 bases lying between them. The CDR3 runs 15 residues. The CDR3 nucleotides are TGCGCCAGCAGCCTCTTGGGACACAAACAAGAGACCCAGTACTTC. Translation: CASSLLGHKQETQYF.

This clone showed up just once. The genes are TRBV11-3 and TRBJ2-7; 12 bases are a match to TRBD2. Trimming at V came to 5 bases and at J to 2 bases, leaving 1 base not matched to a gene. The V gene's germline CDR1 is SGHNT and CDR2 YENEEA. The CDR3 loop spans 14 amino acids. The CDR3 here is CASSLAGGAYEQYF. DNA for the CDR3: TGTGCCAGCAGCCTAGCGGGGGGGGCCTACGAGCAGTACTTC.

The chain employs TRBV6-6 and TRBJ1-5; tentatively, D is TRBD1 (5 bases). CDR1 is MNHNY, CDR2 SVGAGI, per germline (reference sequence). The V gene lost 6 bases and the J gene lost 7 bases, with 13 bases spanning the gap. The CDR3 runs 13 residues. CDR3 DNA: TGTGCCAGCAGCCGCCAGGGTGGGCAGCCCCAGCATTTT. It specifies CASSRQGGQPQHF.

The chain has TRBV10-3 and TRBJ1-2; possibly TRBD1 for D (5 bases). CDR3 size: 15 residues. CDR1 ENHRY and CDR2 SYGVKD come from the germline V gene. Trimming pared 2 bases from V and 2 bases from J, leaving 12 bases between. CDR3 sequence: CAISEGSGGNYGYTF. CDR3 in DNA: TGTGCCATCAGTGAGGGCAGCGGGGGAAACTATGGCTACACCTTC.

J is TRBJ2-2 and V is TRBV19, with no clear D. Trimming pared 5 bases from V and 1 base from J, leaving 14 bases between. The CDR3 contains 16 residues. Germline CDR1 is LNHDA and CDR2 is SQIVND (reference sequence). CDR3 amino acids: CASSLMTGGNTGELFF. The CDR3 DNA sequence: TGTGCCAGTAGTCTCATGACTGGCGGGAACACCGGGGAGCTGTTTTTT.

V usage is TRBV5-1 and J usage is TRBJ2-2, with 8 bases matching TRBD1. The CDR3 contains 16 residues. Germline V gene data show CDR1 as SGHRS and CDR2 as YFSETQ. Germline trimming cut 3 bases from V and 1 base from J; bases unmatched to any gene: 5. The CDR3 protein is CASSWTGFGNTGELFF. The CDR3 coding sequence is TGCGCCAGCAGCTGGACAGGGTTTGGGAACACCGGGGAGCTGTTTTTT.

The chain employs TRBV27 and TRBJ1-4; 7 bases line up with TRBD1. V lost 6 bases, J lost 5 bases, and 12 bases stayed unmatched. Germline V gives CDR1 MNHEY, CDR2 SMNVEV (reference sequence). The CDR3 contains 16 residues. CDR3 residues: CASRSVTGTVNEKLFF. The CDR3 nucleotides are TGTGCCAGCAGATCAGTTACCGGGACAGTAAATGAAAAACTGTTTTTT.

V usage is TRBV30 and J usage is TRBJ2-3; D may correspond to TRBD1 or TRBD2 (6 bases each). With 0 bases removed from V and 7 bases from J, the gap between germline ends came to 11 bases. The V gene's germline CDR1 is GTSNPN and CDR2 SVGIG (reference sequence). The CDR3 sequence is 13 residues long. CDR3 region: CAWSVGGRNTQYF. The CDR3 bases are TGTGCCTGGAGTGTGGGGGGCCGAAATACGCAGTATTTT.

J is TRBJ1-1 and V is TRBV14, with a possible D match to TRBD1 (6 bases). V was cut by 1 base and J by 4 bases, with 13 bases left in between. From germline, CDR1 is SGHDN and CDR2 FVKESK. CDR3 length: 15 residues. The CDR3 coding sequence is TGTGCCAGCAGCCAAGGGGGGGCTCTGGGCACTGAAGCTTTCTTT. Residues: CASSQGGALGTEAFF.

The V and J genes are TRBV18 and TRBJ2-5, with 10 nucleotides matching TRBD2. The V and J ends lost 0 bases and 4 bases, in that order; junction bases with no gene match: 11. This CDR3 has 18 residues. Germline CDR1 reads KGHSH; CDR2 reads LQKENI. This CDR3 is CASSPPASGGHQGETQYF. CDR3 coding DNA: TGTGCCAGCTCACCACCGGCTAGCGGGGGCCACCAGGGAGAGACCCAGTACTTC. The full variable domain, completed using reference TRBV18 and TRBJ2-5, is NAGVMQNPRHLVRRRGQEARLRCSPMKGHSHVYWYRQLPEEGLKFMVYLQKENIIDESGMPKERFSAEFPKEGPSILRIQQVVRGDSAAYFCASSPPASGGHQGETQYFGPGTRLLVL.

V gene TRBV11-2 combines with J gene TRBJ2-5; TRBD2 is a possible D gene (5 bases). The CDR3 has 17 amino acids. CDR1 is SGHAT and CDR2 is FQNNGV in the germline V gene. The V end lost 4 bases, the J end lost 5 bases, and 23 bases lay between the germline ends. The DNA of the CDR3 is TGTGCCAGCAGCTCAGGCCGCGTGGGAGCTGGTGGGGAGACCCAGTACTTC. It translates to CASSSGRVGAGGETQYF.

The V gene is TRBV3-1 (or the pseudogene TRBV3-2), the J gene TRBJ1-3; D uncertain. CDR1 and CDR2 (germline): LGHDT, YNNKEL (reference sequence). V shed 4 bases and J shed 3 bases, with 4 bases lying between them. The CDR3 has 12 residues. This CDR3 reads CASSRSGNTIYF. The DNA of the CDR3 is TGTGCCAGCAGCCGGAGTGGAAACACCATATATTTT.

The gene calls are TRBV3-1 (or the pseudogene TRBV3-2) and TRBJ2-4; 10 bases are a match to TRBD2. Germline V lookup: CDR1 LGHDT, CDR2 YNNKEL (reference sequence). V lost 4 bases, J lost 0 bases, and 6 bases stayed unmatched. The CDR3 loop spans 17 amino acids. The CDR3 sequence is CASSPGLAGGAKNIQYF. CDR3 nucleotides: TGTGCCAGCAGCCCCGGGTTAGCGGGGGGAGCCAAAAACATTCAGTACTTC.